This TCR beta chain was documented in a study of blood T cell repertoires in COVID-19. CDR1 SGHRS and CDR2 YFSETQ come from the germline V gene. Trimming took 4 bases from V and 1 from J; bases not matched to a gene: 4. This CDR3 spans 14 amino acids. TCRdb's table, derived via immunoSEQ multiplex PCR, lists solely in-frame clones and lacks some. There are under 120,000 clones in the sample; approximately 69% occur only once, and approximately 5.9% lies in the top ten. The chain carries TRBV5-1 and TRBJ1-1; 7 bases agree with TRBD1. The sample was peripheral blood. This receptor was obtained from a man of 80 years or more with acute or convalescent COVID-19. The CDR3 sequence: CASSRQGGNTEAFF. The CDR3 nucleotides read TGCGCCAGCAGCAGACAGGGAGGGAACACTGAAGCTTTCTTT.